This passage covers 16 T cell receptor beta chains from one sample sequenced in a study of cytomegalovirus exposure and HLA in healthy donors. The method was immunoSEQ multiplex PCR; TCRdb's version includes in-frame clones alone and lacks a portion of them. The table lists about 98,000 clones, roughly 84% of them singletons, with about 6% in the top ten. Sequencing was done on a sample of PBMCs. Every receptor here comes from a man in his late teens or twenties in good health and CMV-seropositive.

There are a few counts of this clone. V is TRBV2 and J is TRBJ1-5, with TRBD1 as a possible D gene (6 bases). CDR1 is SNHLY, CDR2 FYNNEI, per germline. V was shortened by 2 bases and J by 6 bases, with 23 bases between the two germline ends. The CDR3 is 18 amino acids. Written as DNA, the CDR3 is TGTGCCAGCAGTGAACCGGTTAGGGACATCCAAGACAGTCAGCCCCAGCATTTT. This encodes CASSEPVRDIQDSQPQHF.

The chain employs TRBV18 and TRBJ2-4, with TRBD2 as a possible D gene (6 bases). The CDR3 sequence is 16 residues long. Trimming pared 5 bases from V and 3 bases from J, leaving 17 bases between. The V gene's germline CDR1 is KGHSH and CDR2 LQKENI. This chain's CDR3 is CASSLLPGLYKNIQYF. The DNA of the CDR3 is TGTGCCAGCTCATTACTACCGGGACTCTACAAAAACATTCAGTACTTC. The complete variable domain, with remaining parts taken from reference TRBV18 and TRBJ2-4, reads NAGVMQNPRHLVRRRGQEARLRCSPMKGHSHVYWYRQLPEEGLKFMVYLQKENIIDESGMPKERFSAEFPKEGPSILRIQQVVRGDSAAYFCASSLLPGLYKNIQYFGAGTRLSVL.

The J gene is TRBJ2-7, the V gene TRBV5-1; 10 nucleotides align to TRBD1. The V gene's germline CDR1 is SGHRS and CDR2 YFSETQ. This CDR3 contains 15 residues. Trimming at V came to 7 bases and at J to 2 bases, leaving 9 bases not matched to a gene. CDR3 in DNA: TGCGCCAGCGGGACCGGGACAGGGGTAACCTACGAGCAGTACTTC. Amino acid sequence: CASGTGTGVTYEQYF.

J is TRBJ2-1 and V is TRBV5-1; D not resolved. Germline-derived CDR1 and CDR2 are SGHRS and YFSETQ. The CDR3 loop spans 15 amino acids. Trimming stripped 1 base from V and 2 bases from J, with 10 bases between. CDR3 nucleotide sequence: TGCGCCAGCAGCTTGACAGATCCCCCCTACAATGAGCAGTTCTTC. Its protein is CASSLTDPPYNEQFF.

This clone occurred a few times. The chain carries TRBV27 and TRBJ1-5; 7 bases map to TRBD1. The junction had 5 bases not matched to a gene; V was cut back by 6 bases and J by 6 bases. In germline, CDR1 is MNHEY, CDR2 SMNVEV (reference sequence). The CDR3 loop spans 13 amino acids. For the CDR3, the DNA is TGTGCCAGCAGCTACTACAGGGGTCAGCCCCAGCATTTT. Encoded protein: CASSYYRGQPQHF.

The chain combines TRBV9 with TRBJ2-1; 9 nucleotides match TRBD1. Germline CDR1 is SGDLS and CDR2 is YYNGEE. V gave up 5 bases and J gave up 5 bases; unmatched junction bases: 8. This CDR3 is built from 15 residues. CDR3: CASRDTRTGDNEQFF. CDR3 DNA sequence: TGTGCCAGCAGAGACACGCGGACAGGGGACAATGAGCAGTTCTTC. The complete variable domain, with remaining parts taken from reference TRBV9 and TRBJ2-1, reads DSGVTQTPKHLITATGQRVTLRCSPRSGDLSVYWYQQSLDQGLQFLIQYYNGEERAKGNILERFSAQQFPDLHSELNLSSLELGDSALYFCASRDTRTGDNEQFFGPGTRLTVL.

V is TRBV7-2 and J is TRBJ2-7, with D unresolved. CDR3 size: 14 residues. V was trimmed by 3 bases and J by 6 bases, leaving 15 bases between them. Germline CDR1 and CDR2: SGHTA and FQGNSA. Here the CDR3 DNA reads TGTGCCAGCAGCTTGGGCTATGGTTCCGCCGAGCAGTACTTC. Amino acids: CASSLGYGSAEQYF. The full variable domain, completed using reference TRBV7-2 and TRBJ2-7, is GAGVSQSPSNKVTEKGKDVELRCDPISGHTALYWYRQSLGQGLEFLIYFQGNSAPDKSGLPSDRFSAERTGGSVSTLTIQRTQQEDSAVYLCASSLGYGSAEQYFGPGTRLTVT.

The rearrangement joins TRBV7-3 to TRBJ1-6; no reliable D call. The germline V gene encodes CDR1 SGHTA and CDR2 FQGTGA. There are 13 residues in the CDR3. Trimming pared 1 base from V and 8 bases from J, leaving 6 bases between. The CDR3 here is CASSLKGDSPLHF. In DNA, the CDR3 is TGTGCCAGCAGCTTAAAAGGAGATTCACCCCTCCACTTT. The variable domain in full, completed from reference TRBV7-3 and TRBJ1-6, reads GAGVSQTPSNKVTEKGKYVELRCDPISGHTALYWYRQSLGQGPEFLIYFQGTGAADDSGLPNDRFFAVRPEGSVSTLKIQRTERGDSAVYLCASSLKGDSPLHFGNGTRLTVT.

The CDR3 DNA follows: TGTGCCAGCAGCTTAATTAGGGGCCGGGTGAGGAATGAGCAGTTCTTC. Translating gives CASSLIRGRVRNEQFF. The chain employs TRBV7-2 and TRBJ2-1, with D maybe TRBD1 (5 bases). Germline values: CDR1 SGHTA, CDR2 FQGNSA. The V and J ends lost 2 bases and 7 bases respectively, with 18 bases between them. This CDR3 comprises 16 residues.

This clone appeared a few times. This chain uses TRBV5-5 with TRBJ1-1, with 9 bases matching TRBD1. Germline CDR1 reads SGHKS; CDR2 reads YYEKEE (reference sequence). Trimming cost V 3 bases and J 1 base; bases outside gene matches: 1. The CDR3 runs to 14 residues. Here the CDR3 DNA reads TGTGCCAGCAGCTACAGGGGGCGGAACACTGAAGCTTTCTTT. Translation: CASSYRGRNTEAFF.

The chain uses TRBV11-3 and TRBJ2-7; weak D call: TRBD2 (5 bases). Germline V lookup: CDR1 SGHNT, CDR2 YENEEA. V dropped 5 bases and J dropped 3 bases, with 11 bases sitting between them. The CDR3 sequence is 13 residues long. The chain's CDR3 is CASSEIRDYEQYF. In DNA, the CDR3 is TGTGCCAGCAGCGAAATCCGGGACTACGAGCAGTACTTC.

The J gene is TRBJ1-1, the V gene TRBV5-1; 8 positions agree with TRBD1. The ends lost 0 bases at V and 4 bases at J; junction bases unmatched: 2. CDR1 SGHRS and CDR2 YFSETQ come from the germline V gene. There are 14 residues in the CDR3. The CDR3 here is CASSLETGATEAFF. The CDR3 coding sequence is TGCGCCAGCAGCTTGGAGACAGGGGCCACTGAAGCTTTCTTT.

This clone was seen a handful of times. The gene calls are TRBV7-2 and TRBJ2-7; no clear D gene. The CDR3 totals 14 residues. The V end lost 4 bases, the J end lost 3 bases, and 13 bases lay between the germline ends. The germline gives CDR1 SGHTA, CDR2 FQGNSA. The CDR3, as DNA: TGTGCCAGCAGCTCAACGCCAGGAAACTACGAGCAGTACTTC. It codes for CASSSTPGNYEQYF.

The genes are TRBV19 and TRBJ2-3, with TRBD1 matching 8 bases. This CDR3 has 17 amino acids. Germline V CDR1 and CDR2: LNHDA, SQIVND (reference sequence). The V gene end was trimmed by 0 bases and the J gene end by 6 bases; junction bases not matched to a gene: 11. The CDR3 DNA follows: TGTGCCAGTAGTATAGATCGGACAGGGAGGCCGTCCGATACGCAGTATTTT. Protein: CASSIDRTGRPSDTQYF.

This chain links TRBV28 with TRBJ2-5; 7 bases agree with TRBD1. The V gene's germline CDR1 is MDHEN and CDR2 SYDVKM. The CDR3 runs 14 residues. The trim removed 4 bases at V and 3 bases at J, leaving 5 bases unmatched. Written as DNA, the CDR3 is TGTGCCAGCAGTTCATGGACAGGAAAAGAGACCCAGTACTTC. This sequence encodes CASSSWTGKETQYF.

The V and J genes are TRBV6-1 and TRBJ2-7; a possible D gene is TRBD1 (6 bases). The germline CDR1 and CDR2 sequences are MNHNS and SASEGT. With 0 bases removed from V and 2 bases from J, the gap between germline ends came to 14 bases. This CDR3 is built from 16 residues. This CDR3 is CASSEAPTGMTYEQYF. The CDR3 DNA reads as TGTGCCAGCAGTGAAGCGCCAACAGGGATGACCTACGAGCAGTACTTC.